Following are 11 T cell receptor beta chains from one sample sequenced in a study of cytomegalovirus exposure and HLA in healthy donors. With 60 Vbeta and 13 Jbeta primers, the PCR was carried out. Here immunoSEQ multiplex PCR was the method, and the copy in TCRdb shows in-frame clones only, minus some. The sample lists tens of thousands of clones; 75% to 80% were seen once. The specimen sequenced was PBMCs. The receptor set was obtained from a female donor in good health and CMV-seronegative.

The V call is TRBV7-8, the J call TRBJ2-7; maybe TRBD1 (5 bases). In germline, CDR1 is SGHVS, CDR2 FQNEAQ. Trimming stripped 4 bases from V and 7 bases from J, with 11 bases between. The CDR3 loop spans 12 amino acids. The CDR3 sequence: CASSSDIAEQYF. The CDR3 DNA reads TGTGCCAGCAGCTCGGACATCGCGGAGCAGTACTTC.

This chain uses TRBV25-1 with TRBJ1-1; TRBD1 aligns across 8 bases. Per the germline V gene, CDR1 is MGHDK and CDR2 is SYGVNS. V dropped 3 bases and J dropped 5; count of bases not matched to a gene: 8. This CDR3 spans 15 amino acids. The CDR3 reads CASSETRTGRTEAFF. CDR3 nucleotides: TGTGCCAGCAGTGAGACTCGGACAGGGCGGACTGAAGCTTTCTTT. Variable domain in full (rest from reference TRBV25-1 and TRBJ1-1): EADIYQTPRYLVIGTGKKITLECSQTMGHDKMYWYQQDPGMELHLIHYSYGVNSTEKGDLSSESTVSRIRTEHFPLTLESARPSHTSQYLCASSETRTGRTEAFFGQGTRLTVV.

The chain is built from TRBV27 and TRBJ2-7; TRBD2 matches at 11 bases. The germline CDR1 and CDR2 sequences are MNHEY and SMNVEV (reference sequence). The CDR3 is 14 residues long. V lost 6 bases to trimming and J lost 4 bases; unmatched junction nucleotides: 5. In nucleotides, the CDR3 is TGTGCCAGCAGGGGTGGGACTAGCGGATACGAGCAGTACTTC. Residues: CASRGGTSGYEQYF.

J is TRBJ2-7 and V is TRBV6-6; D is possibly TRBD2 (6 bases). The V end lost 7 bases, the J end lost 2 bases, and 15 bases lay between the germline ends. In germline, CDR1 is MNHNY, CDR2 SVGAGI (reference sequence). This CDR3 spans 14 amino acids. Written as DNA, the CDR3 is TGTGCCAGCAAACCCGGGGGTAACCCCTACGAGCAGTACTTC. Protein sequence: CASKPGGNPYEQYF.

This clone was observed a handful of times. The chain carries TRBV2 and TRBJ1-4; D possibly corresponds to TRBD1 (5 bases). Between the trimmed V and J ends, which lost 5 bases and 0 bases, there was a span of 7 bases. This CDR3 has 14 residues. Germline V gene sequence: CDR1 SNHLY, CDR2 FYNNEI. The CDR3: CASSMTATNEKLFF. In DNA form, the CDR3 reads TGTGCCAGCAGTATGACAGCAACTAATGAAAAACTGTTTTTT.

The CDR3 loop is CGGEQGYPGELFF. In DNA, the CDR3 is TGTGGTGGGGAACAGGGGTATCCCGGGGAGCTGTTTTTT. This chain connects TRBV6-1 to TRBJ2-2; 7 bases agree with TRBD1. The CDR3 length is 13 residues. Per the germline V gene, CDR1 is MNHNS and CDR2 is SASEGT.

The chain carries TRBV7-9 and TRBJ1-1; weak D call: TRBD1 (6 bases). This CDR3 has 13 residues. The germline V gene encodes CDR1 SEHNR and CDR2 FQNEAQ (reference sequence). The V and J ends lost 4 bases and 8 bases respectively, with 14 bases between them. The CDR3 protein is CASSYNRDCEAFF. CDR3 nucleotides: TGTGCCAGCAGCTACAACAGGGATTGCGAAGCTTTCTTT.

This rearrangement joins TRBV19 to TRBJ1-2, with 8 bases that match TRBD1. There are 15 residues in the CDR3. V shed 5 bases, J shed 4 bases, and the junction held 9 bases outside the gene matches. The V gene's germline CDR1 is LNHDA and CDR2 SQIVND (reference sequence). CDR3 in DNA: TGTGCCAGTAGTCTCCAACAGACAGGGGCCTATGGCTACACCTTC. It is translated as CASSLQQTGAYGYTF.

CDR3 nucleotide sequence: TGTGCCAGTAGTCTACAAAGGACAGGGGTGCCTGGAAACACCATATATTTT. Translated, it gives CASSLQRTGVPGNTIYF. V gene TRBV19 combines with J gene TRBJ1-3; TRBD1 aligns across 9 bases. With 5 bases clipped from V and 2 bases from J, the junction kept 10 bases outside the gene matches. There are 17 residues in the CDR3. Looked up from germline, CDR1 is LNHDA and CDR2 is SQIVND (reference sequence).

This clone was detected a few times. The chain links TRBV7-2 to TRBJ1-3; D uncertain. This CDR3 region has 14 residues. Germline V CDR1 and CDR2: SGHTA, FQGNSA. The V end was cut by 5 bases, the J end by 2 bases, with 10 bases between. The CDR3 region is CASSPGLTGNTIYF. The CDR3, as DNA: TGTGCCAGCAGCCCCGGACTGACTGGAAACACCATATATTTT. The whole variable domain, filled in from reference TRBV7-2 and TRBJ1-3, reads GAGVSQSPSNKVTEKGKDVELRCDPISGHTALYWYRQSLGQGLEFLIYFQGNSAPDKSGLPSDRFSAERTGGSVSTLTIQRTQQEDSAVYLCASSPGLTGNTIYFGEGSWLTVV.

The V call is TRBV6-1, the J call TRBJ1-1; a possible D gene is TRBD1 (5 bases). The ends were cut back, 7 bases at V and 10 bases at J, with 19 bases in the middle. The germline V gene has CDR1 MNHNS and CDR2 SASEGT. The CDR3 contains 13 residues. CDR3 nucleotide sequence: TGTGCCAGCACTCGTCGGGGGGAGAAACGAGCTTTCTTT. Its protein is CASTRRGEKRAFF.